This entry features one T cell receptor (beta chain) sequence. The record originates from a study of T cells in Graves' hyperthyroidism and ophthalmopathy. CDR1 is SGHRS and CDR2 is YFSETQ in the germline V gene. V was cut by 0 bases and J by 12 bases, with 15 bases left in between. The CDR3 length is 13 residues. Amplified TCR beta CDR3 regions came from RNA transcripts. In the first-round RT-PCR of the TCR CDR3, the HTBI primer set was used. TCRdb passed the multiplex PCR reads through MiXCR, listing each CDR3 protein once. This table holds 730,000 or so distinct CDR3 sequences, around 19% found once. Subjects aged 18 to 65 presented with newly diagnosed hyperthyroidism of less than 2 months' duration. Investigators excluded patients with uncontrolled infection, other autoimmune disease, pregnancy or lactation. Orbital computed tomography and thyroid ultrasound, together with serum TRAb and thyroxine and clinical symptoms, were used for diagnoses.

This TCR derives from a woman aged 50 to 60 with Graves' hyperthyroidism that later progressed to Graves' ophthalmopathy. The rearrangement uses TRBV5-1 and TRBJ2-5; D gene unclear. Sequencing used blood. The CDR3 protein is CASSLDFPGSEYF. CDR3 sequence (DNA): TGCGCCAGCAGCTTGGATTTCCCCGGTTCGGAGTACTTC.